These T cell receptor beta chains were read from a single sample in a study of T cell responses to AZD1222 COVID-19 vaccine. TCRdb's table, derived via immunoSEQ multiplex PCR, lists solely in-frame clones and lacks some. The sample carries about 120,000 clones, 80% to 90% recorded once. The sample in question was peripheral blood, obtained on day 0 of AZD1222 vaccination. The receptors stem from an adult in good health. The CDR3 runs from the conserved cysteine through the conserved F or W. Each record gives: V gene, D gene, J gene, clone size, CDR3 protein, CDR3 DNA. The D gene is left open where the match is weak. The size field is filled for only some rows; it gives once, few, many or a size class.

v_call: TRBV5-1
d_call: TRBD2
j_call: TRBJ2-1
clone_size: -
cdr3_aa: CASSLEGRGNNEQFF
cdr3_nt: TGCGCCAGCAGCTTAGAAGGGAGGGGAAACAATGAGCAGTTCTTC

v_call: TRBV6-2/TRBV6-3
d_call: -
j_call: TRBJ1-3
clone_size: -
cdr3_aa: CASSPAWISGNTIYF
cdr3_nt: TGTGCCAGCAGCCCCGCATGGATCTCTGGAAACACCATATATTTT

v_call: TRBV18
d_call: -
j_call: TRBJ2-2
clone_size: few
cdr3_aa: CASSTAPLTWGTGELFF
cdr3_nt: TGTGCCAGCTCAACCGCCCCTCTGACTTGGGGCACCGGGGAGCTGTTTTTT

v_call: TRBV6-1
d_call: -
j_call: TRBJ1-5
clone_size: -
cdr3_aa: CASSDPDRWPSNQPQHF
cdr3_nt: TGTGCCAGCAGTGACCCCGACAGGTGGCCTAGCAATCAGCCCCAGCATTTT

v_call: TRBV7-9
d_call: TRBD2
j_call: TRBJ2-1
clone_size: -
cdr3_aa: CASSFTGLAGVGEQFF
cdr3_nt: TGTGCCAGCAGCTTTACGGGGCTAGCGGGAGTAGGAGAGCAGTTCTTC

v_call: TRBV2
d_call: -
j_call: TRBJ1-5
clone_size: -
cdr3_aa: CASGGGDNQPQHF
cdr3_nt: TGTGCCAGCGGGGGAGGGGACAATCAGCCCCAGCATTTT

v_call: TRBV27
d_call: TRBD2
j_call: TRBJ2-1
clone_size: -
cdr3_aa: CASRTSGHNEQFF
cdr3_nt: TGTGCCAGCAGAACTAGCGGCCACAATGAGCAGTTCTTC

v_call: TRBV6-1
d_call: -
j_call: TRBJ2-2
clone_size: -
cdr3_aa: CASSELTGIFDTGELFF
cdr3_nt: TGTGCCAGCAGTGAACTCACCGGAATTTTTGACACCGGGGAGCTGTTTTTT

v_call: TRBV28
d_call: -
j_call: TRBJ1-5
clone_size: -
cdr3_aa: CASSLMGGLQPQHF
cdr3_nt: TGTGCCAGCAGTTTAATGGGGGGCCTTCAGCCCCAGCATTTT

v_call: TRBV7-8
d_call: -
j_call: TRBJ2-7
clone_size: -
cdr3_aa: CASSLVTRSYEQYF
cdr3_nt: TGTGCCAGCAGCTTAGTGACCCGCTCCTACGAGCAGTACTTC

v_call: TRBV5-4
d_call: -
j_call: TRBJ1-6
clone_size: -
cdr3_aa: CASSSGGSKRRHLHF
cdr3_nt: TGTGCCAGCAGCTCTGGCGGCAGTAAACGGAGGCACCTCCACTTT